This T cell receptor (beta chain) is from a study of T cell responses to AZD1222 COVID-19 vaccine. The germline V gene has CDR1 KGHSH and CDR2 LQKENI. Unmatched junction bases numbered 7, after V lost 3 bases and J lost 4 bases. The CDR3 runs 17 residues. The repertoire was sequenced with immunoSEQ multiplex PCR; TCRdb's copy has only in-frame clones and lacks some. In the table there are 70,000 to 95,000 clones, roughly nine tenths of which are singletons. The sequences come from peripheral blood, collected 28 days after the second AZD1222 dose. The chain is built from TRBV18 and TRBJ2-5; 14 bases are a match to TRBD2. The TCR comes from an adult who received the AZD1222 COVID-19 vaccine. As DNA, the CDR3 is TGTGCCAGCTCACCGAGGACTAGCGGGGGGTCGGGAGAGACCCAGTACTTC. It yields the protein CASSPRTSGGSGETQYF.